This T cell receptor (beta chain) appears in the sequencing data of a study of shared clonotypes between healthy human individuals. This clone occurred once. The data were produced by immunoSEQ multiplex PCR, yet TCRdb's version contains in-frame clones alone and is incomplete. Of fewer than 1.8 million clones detected, just under 99% appear once; the ten largest clones hold roughly 0.35%. The source material was naive CD4+ T cells sorted from blood. As to subset: CD45RA+ positively selected. This clonotype was sampled from a young man in good health.

The CDR3 coding sequence is TGTGCCAGCAGTTATTCGGGACGGGGACCCTACGAGCAGTACTTC. Amino acid sequence: CASSYSGRGPYEQYF. This chain joins TRBV25-1 and TRBJ2-7; D is tentatively TRBD1 or TRBD2 (5 bases each). Germline V gene data show CDR1 as MGHDK and CDR2 as SYGVNS. V was pared by 5 bases and J by 2 bases, with 16 bases between. The CDR3 has 15 residues.